The clone carrying this T cell receptor (beta chain) has at least ten counts. Its matching antigen is unknown. This sample was included in a study of T cell repertoires in cytomegalovirus infection. Study background: Both CMV infection and a matching HLA type were indicated by public TCR beta signatures. General study points: Dominating the ex vivo response were TCR beta clonotypes that were CMV-specific and HLA-C-restricted. Cumulative public TCR beta family frequency identified carriers of CMV plus the relevant HLA.

From the reads, TCRdb called clonotypes with MiXCR, one entry per CDR3 protein. The table lists around 540,000 distinct CDR3 sequences, roughly a third of them singletons. V was shortened by 0 bases and J by 5 bases, with 8 bases between the two germline ends. CDR3 length: 14 residues. Germline V gives CDR1 SGHTA, CDR2 FQGNSA. Specimen: cultured PBMCs, collected from culture after CMV antigen stimulation. This rearrangement joins TRBV7-2 to TRBJ2-1; the D is unclear. The clonotype was recovered from a human donor in good health (CMV status not recorded). Some clones in this sample may be carry-over from other donors' samples. The CDR3 DNA reads TGTGCCAGCAGCTTAGCCTACGGACACAATGAGCAGTTCTTC. Protein product: CASSLAYGHNEQFF. Together with reference TRBV7-2 and TRBJ2-1, the CDR3 gives the full variable domain: GAGVSQSPSNKVTEKGKDVELRCDPISGHTALYWYRQSLGQGLEFLIYFQGNSAPDKSGLPSDRFSAERTGGSVSTLTIQRTQQEDSAVYLCASSLAYGHNEQFFGPGTRLTVL.